Listed below are T cell receptor beta chains from one sample, sequenced in a study of cytomegalovirus exposure and HLA in healthy donors. Profiled with immunoSEQ multiplex PCR; TCRdb holds only in-frame clones, not every one. The sample contains about 130,000 clones, 80% of which appear only once. Sample: PBMCs. These receptors all stem from a woman in her thirties or forties in good health and CMV-seronegative. Each CDR3 is given with its conserved first and last residue. Fields, in order: D gene, V gene, clone size, CDR3 length, J gene, CDR3 protein, CDR3 DNA. D genes are given only for firm matches. Rows give clone size only sometimes, using once, few, many, or a class for an expanded clone.

D gene: .
V gene: TRBV5-4
clone size: few
CDR3 length: 18
J gene: TRBJ2-1
CDR3 protein: CATLPGQGVTSGTGPQFF
CDR3 DNA: TGTGCCACGCTGCCGGGACAGGGGGTGACTAGCGGGACGGGTCCGCAGTTCTTC

D gene: .
V gene: TRBV5-1
clone size: .
CDR3 length: 14
J gene: TRBJ2-7
CDR3 protein: CASQDQGPHYEQYF
CDR3 DNA: TGCGCCAGTCAAGACCAGGGTCCACACTACGAGCAGTACTTC

D gene: TRBD1
V gene: TRBV28
clone size: .
CDR3 length: 12
J gene: TRBJ2-7
CDR3 protein: CATWTGIYEQYF
CDR3 DNA: TGTGCCACCTGGACAGGGATTTACGAGCAGTACTTC

D gene: TRBD1
V gene: TRBV9
clone size: .
CDR3 length: 15
J gene: TRBJ2-1
CDR3 protein: CASSAQGSSYNEQFF
CDR3 DNA: TGTGCCAGCAGCGCACAGGGGAGCTCCTACAATGAGCAGTTCTTC

D gene: .
V gene: TRBV9
clone size: .
CDR3 length: 16
J gene: TRBJ2-7
CDR3 protein: CASSVDSGASSYEQYF
CDR3 DNA: TGTGCCAGCAGCGTAGACAGTGGTGCTTCCTCCTACGAGCAGTACTTC

D gene: .
V gene: TRBV19
clone size: .
CDR3 length: 14
J gene: TRBJ1-5
CDR3 protein: CASTLGGRDQPQHF
CDR3 DNA: TGTGCCAGTACCCTGGGAGGGCGGGATCAGCCCCAGCATTTT

D gene: TRBD2
V gene: TRBV5-1
clone size: .
CDR3 length: 19
J gene: TRBJ2-5
CDR3 protein: CASSLAGAGGPTRQETQYF
CDR3 DNA: TGCGCCAGCAGCTTGGCCGGGGCGGGGGGCCCAACCCGCCAAGAGACCCAGTACTTC

D gene: .
V gene: TRBV6-1
clone size: few
CDR3 length: 12
J gene: TRBJ2-7
CDR3 protein: CASRRTGSEQYF
CDR3 DNA: TGTGCCAGCAGACGTACGGGGAGCGAGCAGTACTTC

D gene: TRBD2
V gene: TRBV7-3
clone size: .
CDR3 length: 15
J gene: TRBJ2-2
CDR3 protein: CASSRTSGRTGELFF
CDR3 DNA: TGTGCCAGCAGTAGGACTAGCGGGCGCACCGGGGAGCTGTTTTTT

D gene: .
V gene: TRBV5-6
clone size: .
CDR3 length: 17
J gene: TRBJ1-2
CDR3 protein: CASSFSLGRDNLYGYTF
CDR3 DNA: TGTGCCAGCAGCTTTTCCCTGGGCAGAGATAATCTCTATGGCTACACCTTC

D gene: TRBD1
V gene: TRBV5-6
clone size: .
CDR3 length: 16
J gene: TRBJ2-7
CDR3 protein: CASSQRTGGLFYEQYF
CDR3 DNA: TGTGCCAGCAGCCAACGGACAGGGGGATTGTTCTACGAGCAGTACTTC

D gene: TRBD1
V gene: TRBV9
clone size: .
CDR3 length: 14
J gene: TRBJ1-1
CDR3 protein: CASSVAGQEDEAFF
CDR3 DNA: TGTGCCAGCAGCGTAGCTGGACAGGAGGATGAAGCTTTCTTT

D gene: TRBD2
V gene: TRBV6-5
clone size: .
CDR3 length: 13
J gene: TRBJ2-1
CDR3 protein: CASALAGGNEQFF
CDR3 DNA: TGTGCCAGCGCGCTAGCGGGAGGGAATGAGCAGTTCTTC

D gene: .
V gene: TRBV5-1
clone size: .
CDR3 length: 15
J gene: TRBJ2-7
CDR3 protein: CASSLGGGVPDEQYF
CDR3 DNA: TGCGCCAGCAGCCTGGGCGGAGGGGTTCCGGACGAGCAGTACTTC

D gene: .
V gene: TRBV5-4
clone size: once
CDR3 length: 15
J gene: TRBJ2-5
CDR3 protein: CASSPETSRGETQYF
CDR3 DNA: TGTGCCAGCAGCCCCGAGACATCTAGGGGGGAGACCCAGTACTTC

D gene: TRBD1
V gene: TRBV5-6
clone size: .
CDR3 length: 16
J gene: TRBJ1-3
CDR3 protein: CASSWGTGGFGNTIYF
CDR3 DNA: TGTGCCAGCAGCTGGGGGACAGGGGGATTTGGAAACACCATATATTTT